This T cell receptor (beta chain) was obtained from a study of shared clonotypes between healthy human individuals. On this clone itself: Additional DNA sequences in this sample encode the identical CDR3.

This CDR3 has 12 amino acids. Unmatched junction bases numbered 3, after V lost 4 bases and J lost 5 bases. The germline CDR1 and CDR2 sequences are SQVTM and ANQGSEA. TCRdb's table, derived via immunoSEQ multiplex PCR, lists solely in-frame clones and lacks some. The repertoire holds 2 million to 2.5 million clones, with just over 90% as singletons. The source material was naive CD4+ T cells from PBMCs. Specified subset: CD45RA+ positively selected. The sequence derives from a man between 18 and 35 years old in good health. Some clones in this sample may be carry-over from other donors' samples. The chain links TRBV29-1 to TRBJ2-7, with TRBD1 identical over 9 bases. The CDR3 DNA reads TGCAGCGTTGGGAGGACAGGGGACGAGCAGTACTTC. Its translation is CSVGRTGDEQYF.